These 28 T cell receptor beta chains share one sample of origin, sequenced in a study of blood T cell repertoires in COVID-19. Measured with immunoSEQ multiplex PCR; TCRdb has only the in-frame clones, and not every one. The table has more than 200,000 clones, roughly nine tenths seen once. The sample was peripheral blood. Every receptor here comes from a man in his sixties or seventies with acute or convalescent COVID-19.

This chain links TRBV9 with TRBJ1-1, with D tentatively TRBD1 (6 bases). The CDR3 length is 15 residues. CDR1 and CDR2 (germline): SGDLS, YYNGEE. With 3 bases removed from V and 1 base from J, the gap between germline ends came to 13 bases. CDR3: CASSAMDRRNTEAFF. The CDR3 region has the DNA TGTGCCAGCAGCGCAATGGACAGAAGGAACACTGAAGCTTTCTTT.

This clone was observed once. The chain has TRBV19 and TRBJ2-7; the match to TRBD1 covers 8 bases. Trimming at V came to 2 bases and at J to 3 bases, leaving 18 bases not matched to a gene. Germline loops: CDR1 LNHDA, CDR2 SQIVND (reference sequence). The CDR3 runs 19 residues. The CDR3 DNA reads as TGTGCCAGTAGTATAACCCCCTCAGGGGGCGGATTCGGGCACTACGAGCAGTACTTC. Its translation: CASSITPSGGGFGHYEQYF.

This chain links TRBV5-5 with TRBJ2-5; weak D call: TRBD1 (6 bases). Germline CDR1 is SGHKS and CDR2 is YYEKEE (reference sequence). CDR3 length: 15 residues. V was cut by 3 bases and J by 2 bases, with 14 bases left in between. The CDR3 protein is CASSSIGTTQETQYF. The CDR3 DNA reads TGTGCCAGCAGCTCGATAGGGACAACTCAAGAGACCCAGTACTTC.

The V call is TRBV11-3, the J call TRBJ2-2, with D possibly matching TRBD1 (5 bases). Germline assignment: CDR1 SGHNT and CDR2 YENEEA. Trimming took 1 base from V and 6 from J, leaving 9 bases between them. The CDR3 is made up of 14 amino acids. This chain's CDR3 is CASSLVWGPGELFF. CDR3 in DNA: TGTGCCAGCAGCTTAGTTTGGGGCCCCGGGGAGCTGTTTTTT.

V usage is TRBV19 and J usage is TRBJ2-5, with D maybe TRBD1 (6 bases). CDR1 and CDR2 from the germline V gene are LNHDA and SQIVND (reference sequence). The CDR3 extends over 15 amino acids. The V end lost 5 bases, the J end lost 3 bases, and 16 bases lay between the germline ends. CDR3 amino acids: CASSSQSAGEETQYF. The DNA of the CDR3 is TGTGCCAGTAGTTCGCAATCCGCAGGGGAAGAGACCCAGTACTTC. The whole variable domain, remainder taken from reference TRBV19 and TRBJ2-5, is DGGITQSPKYLFRKEGQNVTLSCEQNLNHDAMYWYRQDPGQGLRLIYYSQIVNDFQKGDIAEGYSVSREKKESFPLTVTSAQKNPTAFYLCASSSQSAGEETQYFGPGTRLLVL.

CDR3 amino acids: CASSQALGDTEAFF. Here the CDR3 DNA reads TGCGCCAGCAGCCAAGCTTTAGGGGACACTGAAGCTTTCTTT. The chain couples TRBV4-3 to TRBJ1-1; D possibly corresponds to TRBD1 (5 bases). In germline, CDR1 is LGHNA, CDR2 YSLEER. With 1 base removed from V and 3 bases from J, the gap between germline ends came to 9 bases. CDR3 length equals 14 residues.

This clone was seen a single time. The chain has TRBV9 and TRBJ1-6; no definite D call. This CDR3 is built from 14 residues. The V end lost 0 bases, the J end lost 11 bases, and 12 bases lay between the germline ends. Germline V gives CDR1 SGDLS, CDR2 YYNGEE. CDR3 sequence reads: CASSVEWAVTPLHF. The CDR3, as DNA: TGTGCCAGCAGCGTAGAATGGGCTGTTACACCCCTCCACTTT.

The CDR3: CAWSPGVSNQPQHF. The CDR3 DNA reads as TGTGCCTGGAGCCCGGGGGTTAGCAATCAGCCCCAGCATTTT. V is TRBV30 and J is TRBJ1-5, with TRBD1 as a possible D gene (5 bases). There are 14 residues in the CDR3. CDR1 GTSNPN and CDR2 SVGIG come from the germline V gene (reference sequence). Deletions cut 3 bases from V and 0 bases from J, with 9 bases between. Full variable domain (rest looked up from reference TRBV30 and TRBJ1-5): SQTIHQWPATLVQPVGSPLSLECTVEGTSNPNLYWYRQAAGRGLQLLFYSVGIGQISSEVPQNLSASRPQDRQFILSSKKLLLSDSGFYLCAWSPGVSNQPQHFGDGTRLSIL.

The CDR3 loop is CASSLSQGLSSTDTQYF. The CDR3, as DNA: TGTGCCAGCAGCTTAAGTCAGGGTCTGTCTAGCACAGATACGCAGTATTTT. The V gene is TRBV7-2, the J gene TRBJ2-3, with D possibly TRBD1 on 5 matching bases. Deletions cut 2 bases from V and 0 bases from J, with 15 bases between. CDR1 is SGHTA and CDR2 is FQGNSA in the germline V gene. This CDR3 has 17 amino acids.

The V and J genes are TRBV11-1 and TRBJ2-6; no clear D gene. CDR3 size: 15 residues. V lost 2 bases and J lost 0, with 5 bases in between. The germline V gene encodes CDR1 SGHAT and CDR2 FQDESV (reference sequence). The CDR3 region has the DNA TGTGCCAGCAGCTTACACAGCTCTGGGGCCAACGTCCTGACTTTC. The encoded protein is CASSLHSSGANVLTF.

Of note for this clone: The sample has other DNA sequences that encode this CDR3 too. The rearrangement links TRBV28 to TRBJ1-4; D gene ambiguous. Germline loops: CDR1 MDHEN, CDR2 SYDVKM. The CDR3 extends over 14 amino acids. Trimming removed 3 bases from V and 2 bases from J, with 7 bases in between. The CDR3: CASSLGGTNEKLFF. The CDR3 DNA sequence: TGTGCCAGCAGTTTGGGAGGGACTAATGAAAAACTGTTTTTT.

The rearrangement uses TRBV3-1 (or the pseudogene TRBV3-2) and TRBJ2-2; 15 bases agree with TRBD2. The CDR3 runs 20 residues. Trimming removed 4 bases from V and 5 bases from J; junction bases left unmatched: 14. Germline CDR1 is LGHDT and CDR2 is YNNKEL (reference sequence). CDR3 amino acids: CASSLARGTSGRRDTGELFF. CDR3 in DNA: TGTGCCAGCAGCCTAGCCCGTGGGACTAGCGGGAGGAGGGATACCGGGGAGCTGTTTTTT.

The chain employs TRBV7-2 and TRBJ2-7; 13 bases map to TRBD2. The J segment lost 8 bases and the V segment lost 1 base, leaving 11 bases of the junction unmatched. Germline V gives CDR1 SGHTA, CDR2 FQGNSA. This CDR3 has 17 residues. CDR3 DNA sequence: TGTGCCAGCAGCTTAGGGGGGACTAGCGGGAAGCGCAGCAAGCAGTACTTC. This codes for CASSLGGTSGKRSKQYF.

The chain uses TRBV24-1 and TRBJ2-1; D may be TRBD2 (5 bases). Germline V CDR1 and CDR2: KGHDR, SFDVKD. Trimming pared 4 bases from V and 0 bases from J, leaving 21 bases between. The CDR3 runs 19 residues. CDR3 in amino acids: CATSDPRKEVLSSYNEQFF. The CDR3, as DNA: TGTGCCACCAGTGACCCCCGAAAGGAGGTTCTTAGCTCCTACAATGAGCAGTTCTTC.

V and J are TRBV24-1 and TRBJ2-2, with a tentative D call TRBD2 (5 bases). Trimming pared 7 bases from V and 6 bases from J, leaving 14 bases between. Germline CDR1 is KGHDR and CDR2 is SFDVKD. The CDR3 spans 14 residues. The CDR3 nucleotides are TGTGCCACCAGAAGCCCCACCGGGGCCGGGGAGCTGTTTTTT. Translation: CATRSPTGAGELFF.

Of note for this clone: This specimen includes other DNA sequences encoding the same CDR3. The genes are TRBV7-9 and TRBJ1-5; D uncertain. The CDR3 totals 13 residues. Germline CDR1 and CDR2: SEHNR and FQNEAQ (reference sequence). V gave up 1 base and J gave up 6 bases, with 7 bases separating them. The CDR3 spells CASSLEGGQPQHF. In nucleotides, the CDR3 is TGTGCCAGCAGCTTAGAAGGCGGTCAGCCCCAGCATTTT.

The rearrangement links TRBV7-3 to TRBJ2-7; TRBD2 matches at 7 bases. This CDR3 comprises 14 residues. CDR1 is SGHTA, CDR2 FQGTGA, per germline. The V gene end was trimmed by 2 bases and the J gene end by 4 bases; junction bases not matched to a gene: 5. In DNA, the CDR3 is TGTGCCAGCAGCTTATCAGCGGGGCCTTACGAGCAGTACTTC. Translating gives CASSLSAGPYEQYF.

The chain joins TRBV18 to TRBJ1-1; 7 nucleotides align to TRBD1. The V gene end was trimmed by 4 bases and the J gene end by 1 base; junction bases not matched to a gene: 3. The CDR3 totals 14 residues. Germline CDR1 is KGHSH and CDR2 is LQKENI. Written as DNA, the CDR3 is TGTGCCAGCTCACGGGGACAGAAGAACACTGAAGCTTTCTTT. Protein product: CASSRGQKNTEAFF.

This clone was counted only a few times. The CDR3 loop reads CASSLSRTAYNEQFF. CDR3 nucleotide sequence: TGTGCCAGCAGCCTCAGCCGGACAGCGTACAATGAGCAGTTCTTC. The J gene is TRBJ2-1, the V gene TRBV27; D is perhaps TRBD1 (6 bases). This CDR3 contains 15 residues. V shed 6 bases and J shed 4 bases, with 16 bases lying between them. Germline V CDR1 and CDR2: MNHEY, SMNVEV (reference sequence).

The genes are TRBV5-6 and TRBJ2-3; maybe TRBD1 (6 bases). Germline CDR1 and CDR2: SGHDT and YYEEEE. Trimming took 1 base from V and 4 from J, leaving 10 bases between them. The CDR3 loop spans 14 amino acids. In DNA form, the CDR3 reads TGTGCCAGCAGCTTGACAGGGCGCGCAGATACGCAGTATTTT. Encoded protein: CASSLTGRADTQYF.

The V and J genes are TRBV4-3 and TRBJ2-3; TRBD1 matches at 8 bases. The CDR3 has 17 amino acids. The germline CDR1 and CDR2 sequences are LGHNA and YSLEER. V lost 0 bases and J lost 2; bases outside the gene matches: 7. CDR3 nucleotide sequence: TGCGCCAGCAGCCAAGATAGGACAGGGAGGAACACAGATACGCAGTATTTT. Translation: CASSQDRTGRNTDTQYF.

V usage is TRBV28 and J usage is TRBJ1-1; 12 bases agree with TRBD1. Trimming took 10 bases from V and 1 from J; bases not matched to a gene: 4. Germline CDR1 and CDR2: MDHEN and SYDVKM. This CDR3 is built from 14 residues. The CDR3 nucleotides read TGTGCCACCGGGACAGGGGGCCCGAACACTGAAGCTTTCTTT. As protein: CATGTGGPNTEAFF.

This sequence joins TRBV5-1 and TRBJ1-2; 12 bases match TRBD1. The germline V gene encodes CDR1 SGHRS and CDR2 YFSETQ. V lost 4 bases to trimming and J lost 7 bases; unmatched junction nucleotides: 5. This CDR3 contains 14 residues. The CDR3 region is CASSQTGQGAGYTF. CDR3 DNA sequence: TGCGCCAGCAGCCAAACGGGACAGGGGGCTGGCTACACCTTC.

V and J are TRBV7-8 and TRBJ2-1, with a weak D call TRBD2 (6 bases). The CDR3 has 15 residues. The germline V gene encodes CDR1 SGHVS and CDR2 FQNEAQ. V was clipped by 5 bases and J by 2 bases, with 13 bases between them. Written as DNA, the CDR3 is TGTGCCAGCAGCCGCTTAGCGGAGACCTACAATGAGCAGTTCTTC. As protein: CASSRLAETYNEQFF.

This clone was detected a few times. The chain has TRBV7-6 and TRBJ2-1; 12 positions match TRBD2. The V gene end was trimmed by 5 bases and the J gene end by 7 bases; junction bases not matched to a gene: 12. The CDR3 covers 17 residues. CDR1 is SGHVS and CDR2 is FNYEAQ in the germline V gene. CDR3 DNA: TGTGCCAGCAGCCATTTGACTAGCGGGAGTATATTGAATGAGCAGTTCTTC. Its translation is CASSHLTSGSILNEQFF.

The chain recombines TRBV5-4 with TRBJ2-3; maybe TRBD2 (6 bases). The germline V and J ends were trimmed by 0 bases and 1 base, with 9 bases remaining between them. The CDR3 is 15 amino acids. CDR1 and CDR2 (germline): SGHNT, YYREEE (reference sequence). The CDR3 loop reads CASSLVTGGTDTQYF. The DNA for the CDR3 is TGTGCCAGCAGCTTGGTGACGGGGGGCACAGATACGCAGTATTTT. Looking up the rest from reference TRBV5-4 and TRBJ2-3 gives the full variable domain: ETGVTQSPTHLIKTRGQQVTLRCSSQSGHNTVSWYQQALGQGPQFIFQYYREEENGRGNFPPRFSGLQFPNYSSELNVNALELDDSALYLCASSLVTGGTDTQYFGPGTRLTVL.

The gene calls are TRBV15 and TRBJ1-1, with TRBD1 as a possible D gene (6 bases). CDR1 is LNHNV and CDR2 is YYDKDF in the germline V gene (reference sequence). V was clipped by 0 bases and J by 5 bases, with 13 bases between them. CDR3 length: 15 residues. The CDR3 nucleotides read TGTGCCACCAGCAGAGAGGGGGCTGGAGGAACTGAAGCTTTCTTT. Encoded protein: CATSREGAGGTEAFF.

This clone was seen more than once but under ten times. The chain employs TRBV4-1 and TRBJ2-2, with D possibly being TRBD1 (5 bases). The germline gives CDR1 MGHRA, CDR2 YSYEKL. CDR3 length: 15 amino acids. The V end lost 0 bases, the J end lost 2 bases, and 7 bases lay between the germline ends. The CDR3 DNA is TGCGCCAGCAGCCAAGACAGGGTAAACACCGGGGAGCTGTTTTTT. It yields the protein CASSQDRVNTGELFF.